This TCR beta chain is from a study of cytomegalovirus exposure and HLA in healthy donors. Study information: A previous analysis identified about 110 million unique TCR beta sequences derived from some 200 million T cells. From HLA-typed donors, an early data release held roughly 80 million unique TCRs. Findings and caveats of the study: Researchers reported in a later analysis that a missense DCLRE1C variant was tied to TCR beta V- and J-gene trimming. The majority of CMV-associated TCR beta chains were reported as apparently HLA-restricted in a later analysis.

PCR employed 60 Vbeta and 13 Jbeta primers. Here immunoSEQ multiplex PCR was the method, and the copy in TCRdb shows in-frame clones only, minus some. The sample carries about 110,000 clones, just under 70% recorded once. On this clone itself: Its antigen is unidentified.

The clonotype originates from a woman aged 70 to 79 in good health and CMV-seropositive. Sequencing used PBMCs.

The CDR3 bases are TGTGCCAGCAGCTTGGGGTACAGGGCCCCCCAGATGAACACTGAAGCTTTCTTT. It specifies CASSLGYRAPQMNTEAFF. This chain connects TRBV5-8 to TRBJ1-1; D might be TRBD1 (6 bases). This CDR3 comprises 18 residues. Trimming took 0 bases from V and 0 from J, leaving 18 bases between them. CDR1 SGHTS and CDR2 YDEGEE come from the germline V gene.